This TCR beta chain was recorded in a study of T cells in Graves' hyperthyroidism and ophthalmopathy. At least ten counts were recorded for this clonotype. The CDR3 contains 15 residues. Trimming at V came to 10 bases and at J to 4 bases, leaving 8 bases not matched to a gene. Germline assignment: CDR1 ENHRY and CDR2 SYGVKD. Using RNA transcripts as the source, TCR beta CDR3 regions were amplified. RT-PCR in the first round (using the HTBI primer set) targeted the TCR CDR3. TCRdb reanalysed the multiplex PCR reads using MiXCR and keeps one entry per CDR3 protein. The table has about 340,000 distinct CDR3 sequences, 21% seen once. Over 18 months, lack of ophthalmopathy progression marked Graves' hyperthyroidism as stable.

The origin of this receptor is a woman in her forties or fifties with Graves' hyperthyroidism. This chain links TRBV10-3 with TRBJ2-2, with 11 bases matching TRBD2. Sequenced material: blood. The CDR3 region is CASTGTSGTTGELFF. In nucleotides, the CDR3 is TGTGCCAGCACCGGGACTAGCGGCACCACCGGGGAGCTGTTTTTT.